The clone carrying this T cell receptor (beta chain) was detected ten times or more. Its antigen is not known. The length of the CDR3 is 14 residues. Trimming took off 3 bases at V and 1 base at J, with 10 bases between the two ends. The V gene's germline CDR1 is SGHVS and CDR2 FQNEAQ. The data were obtained in a study of T-cell reconstitution after alpha-beta-depleted transplantation in children. General study results and limits: Surviving recipient T cells and thymic progenitors produced the high day-60 TCRbeta diversity seen in some patients. Several hundred expanded graft clones reportedly were the source of alpha-beta T cells about two months after transplant. Counts and diversity of T cells one year after transplant came mostly from newly produced T cells.

The authors prepared the TCRbeta library with unique molecular identifiers. TCRdb recomputed calls from the PCR reads with MiXCR, one row per CDR3 protein. The sample consists of approximately 130,000 distinct CDR3 sequences, more than 9.5% of them appearing once. The source material was PBMCs, mostly from graft donor cells, sampled 180 days after TCRalphabeta/CD19-depleted stem cell transplant. This TCR came from a girl under three years old who had a stem cell transplant for combined immunodeficiency, so the T cells may come from the graft donor. V is TRBV7-8 and J is TRBJ2-7, with D perhaps matching TRBD1 (6 bases). The CDR3 nucleotides are TGTGCCAGCAGCTTCAACAGGGTTTCCTACGAGCAGTACTTC. It translates to CASSFNRVSYEQYF.